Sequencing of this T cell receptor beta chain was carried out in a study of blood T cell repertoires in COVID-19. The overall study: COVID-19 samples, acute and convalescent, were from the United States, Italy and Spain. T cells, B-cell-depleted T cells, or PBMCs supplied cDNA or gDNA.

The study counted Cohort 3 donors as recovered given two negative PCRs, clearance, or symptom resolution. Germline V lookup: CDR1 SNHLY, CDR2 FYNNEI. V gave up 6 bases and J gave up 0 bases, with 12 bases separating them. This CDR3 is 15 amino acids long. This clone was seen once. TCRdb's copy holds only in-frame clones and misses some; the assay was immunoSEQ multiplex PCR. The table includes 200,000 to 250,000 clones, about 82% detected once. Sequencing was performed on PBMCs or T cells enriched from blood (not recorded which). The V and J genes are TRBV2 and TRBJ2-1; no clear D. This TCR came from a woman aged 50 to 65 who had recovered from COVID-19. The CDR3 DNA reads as TGTGCCAGCAGGGTCGACTGGAGCTCCTACAATGAGCAGTTCTTC. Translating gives CASRVDWSSYNEQFF. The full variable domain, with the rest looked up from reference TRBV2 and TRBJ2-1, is EPEVTQTPSHQVTQMGQEVILRCVPISNHLYFYWYRQILGQKVEFLVSFYNNEISEKSEIFDDQFSVERPDGSNFTLKIRSTKLEDSAMYFCASRVDWSSYNEQFFGPGTRLTVL.